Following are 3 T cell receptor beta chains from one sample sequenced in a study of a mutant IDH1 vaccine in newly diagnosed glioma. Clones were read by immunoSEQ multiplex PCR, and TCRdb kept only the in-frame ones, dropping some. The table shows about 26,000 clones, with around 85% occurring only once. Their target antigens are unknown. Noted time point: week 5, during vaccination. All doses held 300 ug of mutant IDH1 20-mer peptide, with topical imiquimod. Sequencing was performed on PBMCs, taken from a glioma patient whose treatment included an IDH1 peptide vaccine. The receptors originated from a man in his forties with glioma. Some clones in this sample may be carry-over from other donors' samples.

CDR3 sequence (DNA): TGTGCCAGCTCCCCATCAGGACAGGGCCCCCTTCCCCTCCACTTT. Encoded protein: CASSPSGQGPLPLHF. This rearrangement joins TRBV18 to TRBJ1-6; TRBD1 aligns across 8 bases. This CDR3 spans 15 amino acids. Germline CDR1 is KGHSH and CDR2 is LQKENI. J gave up 13 bases and V 6 bases, and 14 bases lay outside the gene matches.

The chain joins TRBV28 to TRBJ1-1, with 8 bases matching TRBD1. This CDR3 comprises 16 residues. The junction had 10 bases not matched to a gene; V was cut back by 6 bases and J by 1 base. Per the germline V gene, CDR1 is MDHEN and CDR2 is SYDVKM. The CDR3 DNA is TGTGCCAGCAGACAACGGACAGGGACAAAGAACACTGAAGCTTTCTTT. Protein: CASRQRTGTKNTEAFF. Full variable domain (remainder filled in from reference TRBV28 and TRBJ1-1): DVKVTQSSRYLVKRTGEKVFLECVQDMDHENMFWYRQDPGLGLRLIYFSYDVKMKEKGDIPEGYSVSREKKERFSLILESASTNQTSMYLCASRQRTGTKNTEAFFGQGTRLTVV.

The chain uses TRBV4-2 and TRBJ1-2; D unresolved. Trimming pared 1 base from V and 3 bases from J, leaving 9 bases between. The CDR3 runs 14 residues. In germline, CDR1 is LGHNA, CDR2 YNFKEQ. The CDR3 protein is CASSQGQRDYGYTF. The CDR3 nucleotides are TGTGCCAGCAGCCAAGGTCAAAGGGACTATGGCTACACCTTC.